This T cell receptor beta chain derives from a study of CXCR4 blockade with PD-1 therapy in pancreatic cancer (dated by TCRdb to the late 2010s). A note on the overall study: The study analyzed resected pancreatic ductal adenocarcinoma using both multiplex immunohistochemistry and TCRbeta immunosequencing, alongside ex vivo slice culture that tested PD-1 and CXCR4 blockade. Two geographically distinct regions were TCR-sequenced from each of roughly six tumors to assess intratumoral heterogeneity. Broader findings and caveats from the paper: Only TCRbeta chains were sequenced, so true antigen-specificity overlap of convergent dominant clones remained unconfirmed pending paired alpha-beta single-cell sequencing. The frequency of each amino acid clone correlated strongly with the number of distinct nucleotide rearrangements encoding that clone, suggesting convergent selection driven by common tumor antigens. Although tumors showed clonal expansion, with a mean productive clonality of about 0.13 compared with roughly 0.05 in healthy blood, clonality was not correlated with survival.

As concerns this clone: The antigen this receptor binds is unknown. No much larger clonotype is one base removed from it; base qualities were not supplied.

The archived tumor blocks were obtained from patients to whom no neoadjuvant therapy had been administered before resection. In the preserved-tissue arm, the study used 30 to 35 surgical resection samples taken from 24 pancreatic ductal adenocarcinoma patients who had not previously been treated. DNA for the resection arm was extracted from ten 5-micron curls of FFPE tumor cut next to the multiplex immunohistochemistry slide. TCRbeta CDR3 regions were immunosequenced from extracted DNA using the immunoSEQ Assay at Adaptive Biotechnologies. The source study handled its data this way. To measure the absolute abundance of each unique TCRbeta CDR3, the sequences were collapsed and filtered. Clonality was defined as 1 minus Pielou's evenness, computed on productive in-frame rearrangements only. For regional overlap, the top 100 nucleotide rearrangements were followed across paired samples, and the Morisita index was used to compare paired samples against unrelated samples. Convergence of nucleotide rearrangements onto identical amino acid sequences was assessed with the immunoSEQ Rearrangement Details tool. TCRdb took this table from immuneACCESS and kept in-frame rearrangements with V and J called. Such tables lack part of the clones; where checked against another copy, unresolved V genes explain under half of the gap, and the rest is unexplained. Clonal size and the V and J genes are those of that table, whereas D and trimming came from the DNA. For this sample there are some 16,000 clones; roughly 72% appear just once. Of the sample, more than 4.5% falls within the top ten clones.

Material for sequencing was tumor tissue. The clonotype comes from a human donor with pancreatic ductal adenocarcinoma.

The CDR3 loop reads CASSPPGGREVNNEQFF. The DNA is as follows: TGTGCCAGCTCACCACCAGGTGGGCGGGAGGTTAACAATGAGCAGTTCTTC. The sequence joins TRBV18 to TRBJ2-1; 8 middle bases align to TRBD2. The CDR3 covers 17 residues, taking in both the cysteine and the phenylalanine. The entry retains the CDR3 DNA only, 51 bases that are in frame from base 1. CDR1 and CDR2 are read off the germline V gene as KGHSH and LQKENI. Trimming removed 0 bases from V and 5 bases from J; the gene matches leave 9 bases unexplained.